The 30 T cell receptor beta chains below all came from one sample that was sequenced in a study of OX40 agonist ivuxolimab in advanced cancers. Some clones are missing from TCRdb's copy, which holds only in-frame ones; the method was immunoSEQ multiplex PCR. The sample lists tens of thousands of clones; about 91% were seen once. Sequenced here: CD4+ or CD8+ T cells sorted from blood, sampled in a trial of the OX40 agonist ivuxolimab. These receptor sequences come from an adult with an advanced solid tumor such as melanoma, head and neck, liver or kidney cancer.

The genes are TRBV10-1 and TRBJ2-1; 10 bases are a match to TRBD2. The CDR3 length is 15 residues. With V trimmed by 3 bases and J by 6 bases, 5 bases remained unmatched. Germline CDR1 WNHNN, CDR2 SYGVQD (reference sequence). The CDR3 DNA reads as TGCGCCAGCAGTGATTCTAGCGGGAGCTGCAATGAGCAGTTCTTC. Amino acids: CASSDSSGSCNEQFF.

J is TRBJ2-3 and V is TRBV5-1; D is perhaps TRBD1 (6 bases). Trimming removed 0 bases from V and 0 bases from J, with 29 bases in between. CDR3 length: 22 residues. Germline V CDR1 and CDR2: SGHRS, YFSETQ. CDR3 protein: CASSLAVWGPRAHTTSTDTQYF. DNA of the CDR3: TGCGCCAGCAGCTTGGCGGTTTGGGGGCCCAGAGCGCACACTACTAGCACAGATACGCAGTATTTT.

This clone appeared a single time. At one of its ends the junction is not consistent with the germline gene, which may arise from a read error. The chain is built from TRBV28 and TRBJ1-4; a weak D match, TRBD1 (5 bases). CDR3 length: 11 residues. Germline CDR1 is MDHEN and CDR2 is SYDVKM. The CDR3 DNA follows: TGTGCCACAGAAGGCCAGGACACTTCCCTTTTT. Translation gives CATEGQDTSLF.

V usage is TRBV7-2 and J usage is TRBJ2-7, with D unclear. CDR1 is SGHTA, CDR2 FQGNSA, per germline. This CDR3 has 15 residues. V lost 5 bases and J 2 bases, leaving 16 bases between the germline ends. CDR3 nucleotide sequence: TGTGCCAGCAGCCTTCTAACCGATTCACCCTACGAGCAGTACTTC. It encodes CASSLLTDSPYEQYF. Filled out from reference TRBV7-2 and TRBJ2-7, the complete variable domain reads GAGVSQSPSNKVTEKGKDVELRCDPISGHTALYWYRQSLGQGLEFLIYFQGNSAPDKSGLPSDRFSAERTGGSVSTLTIQRTQQEDSAVYLCASSLLTDSPYEQYFGPGTRLTVT.

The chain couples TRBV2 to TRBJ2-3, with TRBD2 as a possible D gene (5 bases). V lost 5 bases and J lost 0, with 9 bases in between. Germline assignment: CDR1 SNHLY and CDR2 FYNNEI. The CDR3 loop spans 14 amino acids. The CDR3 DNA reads TGTGCCAGCAGTCGGTGGACTAGCACAGATACGCAGTATTTT. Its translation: CASSRWTSTDTQYF.

The CDR3 is CASSPGSGGTEAFF. In DNA, the CDR3 is TGCGCCAGCAGCCCGGGGTCCGGGGGGACTGAAGCTTTCTTT. The chain uses TRBV4-3 and TRBJ1-1, with D possibly being TRBD1 (5 bases). The length of the CDR3 is 14 residues. Per the germline V gene, CDR1 is LGHNA and CDR2 is YSLEER. Trimming removed 4 bases at V and 5 bases at J, with 14 bases between.

CDR3 coding DNA: TGTGCCAGCAGCTTAGCCCTAGCTGGGAATGAGCAGTTCTTC. It yields the protein CASSLALAGNEQFF. The chain uses TRBV7-6 and TRBJ2-1; D might be TRBD2 (5 bases). This CDR3 comprises 14 residues. Trimming cost V 0 bases and J 7 bases, with 10 bases left between them. Germline values: CDR1 SGHVS, CDR2 FNYEAQ.

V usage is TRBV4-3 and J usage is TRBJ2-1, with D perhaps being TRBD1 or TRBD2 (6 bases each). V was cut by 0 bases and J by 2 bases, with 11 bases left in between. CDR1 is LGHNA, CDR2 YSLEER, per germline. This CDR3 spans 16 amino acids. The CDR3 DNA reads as TGCGCCAGCAGCCAAGATTGGGGGGCCACCTACAATGAGCAGTTCTTC. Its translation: CASSQDWGATYNEQFF.

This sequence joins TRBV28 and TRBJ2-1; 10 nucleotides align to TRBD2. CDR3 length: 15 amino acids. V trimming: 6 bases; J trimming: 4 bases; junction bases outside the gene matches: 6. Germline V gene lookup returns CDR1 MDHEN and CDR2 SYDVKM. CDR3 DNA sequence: TGTGCCAGCAGGCGCGGGACTAGCGCTTACAATGAGCAGTTCTTC. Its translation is CASRRGTSAYNEQFF.

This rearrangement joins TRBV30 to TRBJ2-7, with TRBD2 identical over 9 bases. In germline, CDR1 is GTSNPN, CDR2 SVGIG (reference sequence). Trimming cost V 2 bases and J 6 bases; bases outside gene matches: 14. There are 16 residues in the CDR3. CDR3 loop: CAWSFFGGRALGEQYF. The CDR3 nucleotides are TGTGCCTGGAGTTTCTTTGGCGGGAGGGCCCTGGGCGAGCAGTACTTC.

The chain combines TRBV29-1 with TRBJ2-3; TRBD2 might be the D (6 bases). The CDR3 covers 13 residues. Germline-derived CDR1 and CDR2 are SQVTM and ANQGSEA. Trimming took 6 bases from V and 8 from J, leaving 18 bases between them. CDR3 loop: CSVRDSLGGTQYF. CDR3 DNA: TGCAGCGTCCGCGACTCCCTCGGGGGTACGCAGTATTTT.

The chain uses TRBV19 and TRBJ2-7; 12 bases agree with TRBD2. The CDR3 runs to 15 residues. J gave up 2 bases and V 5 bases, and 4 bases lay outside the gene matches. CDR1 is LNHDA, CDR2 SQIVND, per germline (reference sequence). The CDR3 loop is CASSPRTSGAYEQYF. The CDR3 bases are TGTGCCAGTAGTCCTCGGACTAGCGGGGCCTACGAGCAGTACTTC.

The CDR3 coding sequence is TGCGCCAGCAGCCAATTTGCAGCGGGAGTCTCCAATGAGCAGTTCTTC. This sequence encodes CASSQFAAGVSNEQFF. This chain links TRBV4-1 with TRBJ2-1; 8 nucleotides line up with TRBD2. V dropped 2 bases and J dropped 6; count of bases not matched to a gene: 9. Germline V gives CDR1 MGHRA, CDR2 YSYEKL. This CDR3 has 16 amino acids.

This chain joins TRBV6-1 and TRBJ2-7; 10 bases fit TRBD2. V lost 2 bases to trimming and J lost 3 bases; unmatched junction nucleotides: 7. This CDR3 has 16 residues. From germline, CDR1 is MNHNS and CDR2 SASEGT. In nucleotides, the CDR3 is TGTGCCAGCAGTGAAATGGAACTAGCGGGGAACTACGAGCAGTACTTC. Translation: CASSEMELAGNYEQYF.

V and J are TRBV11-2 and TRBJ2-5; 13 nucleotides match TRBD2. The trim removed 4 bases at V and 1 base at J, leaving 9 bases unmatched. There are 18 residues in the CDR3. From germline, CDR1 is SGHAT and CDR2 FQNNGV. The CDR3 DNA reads TGTGCCAGCAGCTCTCCGGGACTAGCGGGGCTCATCCAAGAGACCCAGTACTTC. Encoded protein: CASSSPGLAGLIQETQYF.

The CDR3 region has the DNA TGCGCCAGCAGCCGAGGACTAGCGGTCGATGAGCAGTTCTTC. It specifies CASSRGLAVDEQFF. The V call is TRBV4-1, the J call TRBJ2-1, with 10 positions matching TRBD2. Looked up from germline, CDR1 is MGHRA and CDR2 is YSYEKL. The length of the CDR3 is 14 residues. V was clipped by 4 bases and J by 8 bases; unmatched bases: 5.

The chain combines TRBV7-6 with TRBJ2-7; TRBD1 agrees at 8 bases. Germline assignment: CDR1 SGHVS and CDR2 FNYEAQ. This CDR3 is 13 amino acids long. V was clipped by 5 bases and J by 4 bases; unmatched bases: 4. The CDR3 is CASSVRGQYEQYF. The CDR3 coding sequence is TGTGCCAGCAGCGTCAGGGGGCAATACGAGCAGTACTTC. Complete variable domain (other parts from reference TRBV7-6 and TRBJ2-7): GAGVSQSPRYKVTKRGQDVALRCDPISGHVSLYWYRQALGQGPEFLTYFNYEAQQDKSGLPNDRFSAERPEGSISTLTIQRTEQRDSAMYRCASSVRGQYEQYFGPGTRLTVT.

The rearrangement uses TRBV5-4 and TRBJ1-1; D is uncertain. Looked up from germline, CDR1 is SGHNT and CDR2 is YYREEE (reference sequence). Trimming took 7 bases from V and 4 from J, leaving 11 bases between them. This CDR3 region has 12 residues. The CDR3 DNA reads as TGTGCCAGCGGGGTCGGGATCACTGAAGCTTTCTTT. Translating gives CASGVGITEAFF.

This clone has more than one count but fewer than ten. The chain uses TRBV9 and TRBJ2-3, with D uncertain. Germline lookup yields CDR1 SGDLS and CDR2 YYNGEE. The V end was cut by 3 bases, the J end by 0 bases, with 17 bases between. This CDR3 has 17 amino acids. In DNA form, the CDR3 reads TGTGCCAGCAGCGCCTCGTGGCCTGGGGAAAGCACAGATACGCAGTATTTT. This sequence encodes CASSASWPGESTDTQYF. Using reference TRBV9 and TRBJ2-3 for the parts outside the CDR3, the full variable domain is DSGVTQTPKHLITATGQRVTLRCSPRSGDLSVYWYQQSLDQGLQFLIQYYNGEERAKGNILERFSAQQFPDLHSELNLSSLELGDSALYFCASSASWPGESTDTQYFGPGTRLTVL.

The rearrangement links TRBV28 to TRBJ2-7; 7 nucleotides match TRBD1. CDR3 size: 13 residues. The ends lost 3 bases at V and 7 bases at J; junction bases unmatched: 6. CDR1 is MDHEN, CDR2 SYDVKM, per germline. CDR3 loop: CASSLTGSGEQYF. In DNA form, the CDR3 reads TGTGCCAGCAGTTTGACAGGGTCGGGGGAGCAGTACTTC.

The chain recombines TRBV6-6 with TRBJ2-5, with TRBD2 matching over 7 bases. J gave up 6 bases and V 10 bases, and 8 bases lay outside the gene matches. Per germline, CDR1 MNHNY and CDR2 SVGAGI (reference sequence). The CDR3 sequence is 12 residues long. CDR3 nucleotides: TGTGCCACCGGACTAGAGAGAAAGACCCAGTACTTC. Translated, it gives CATGLERKTQYF.

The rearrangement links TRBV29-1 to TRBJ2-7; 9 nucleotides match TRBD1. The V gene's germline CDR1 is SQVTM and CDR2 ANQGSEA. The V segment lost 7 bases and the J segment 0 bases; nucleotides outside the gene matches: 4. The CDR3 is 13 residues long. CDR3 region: CSAGQGSSYEQYF. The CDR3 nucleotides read TGCAGCGCTGGACAGGGGAGCTCCTACGAGCAGTACTTC.

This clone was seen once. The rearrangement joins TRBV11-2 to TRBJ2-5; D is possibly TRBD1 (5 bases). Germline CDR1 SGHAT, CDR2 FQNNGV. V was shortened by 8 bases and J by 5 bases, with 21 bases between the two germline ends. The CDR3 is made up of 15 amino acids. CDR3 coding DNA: TGTGCCAGCCAGGGCCGGGCGGTGGTGGGGGAGACCCAGTACTTC. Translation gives CASQGRAVVGETQYF.

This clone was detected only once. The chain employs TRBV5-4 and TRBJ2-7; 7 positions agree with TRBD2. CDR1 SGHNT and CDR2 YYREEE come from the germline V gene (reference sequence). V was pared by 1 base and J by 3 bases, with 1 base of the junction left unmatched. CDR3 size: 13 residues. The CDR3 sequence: CASSLTGGYEQYF. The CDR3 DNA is TGTGCCAGCAGCTTGACGGGAGGCTACGAGCAGTACTTC.

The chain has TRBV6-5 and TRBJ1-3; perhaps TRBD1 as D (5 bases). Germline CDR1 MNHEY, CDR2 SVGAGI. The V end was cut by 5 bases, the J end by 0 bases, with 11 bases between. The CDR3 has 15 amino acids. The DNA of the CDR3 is TGTGCCAGCAGTGGGGCGGGCGCCTCTGGAAACACCATATATTTT. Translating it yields CASSGAGASGNTIYF.

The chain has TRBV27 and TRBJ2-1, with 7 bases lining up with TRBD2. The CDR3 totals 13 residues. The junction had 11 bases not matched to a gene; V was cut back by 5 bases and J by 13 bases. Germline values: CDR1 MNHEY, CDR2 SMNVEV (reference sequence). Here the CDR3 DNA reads TGTGCCAGCAGTGCCCGACTAGCACAAGCTCAGTTCTTC. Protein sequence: CASSARLAQAQFF.

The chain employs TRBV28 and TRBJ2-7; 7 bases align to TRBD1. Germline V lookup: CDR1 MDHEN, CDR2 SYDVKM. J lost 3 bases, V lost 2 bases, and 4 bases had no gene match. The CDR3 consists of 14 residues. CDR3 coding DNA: TGTGCCAGCAGTTTAAGGGACAGTAGCTACGAGCAGTACTTC. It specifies CASSLRDSSYEQYF.

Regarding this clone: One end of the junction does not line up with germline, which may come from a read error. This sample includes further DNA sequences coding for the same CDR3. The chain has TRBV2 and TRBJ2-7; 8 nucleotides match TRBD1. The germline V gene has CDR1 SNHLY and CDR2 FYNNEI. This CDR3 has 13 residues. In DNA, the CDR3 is TGTGCCAGCAGTCAGACAGGGGCCTACGAGCAGTACTTT. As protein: CASSQTGAYEQYF.

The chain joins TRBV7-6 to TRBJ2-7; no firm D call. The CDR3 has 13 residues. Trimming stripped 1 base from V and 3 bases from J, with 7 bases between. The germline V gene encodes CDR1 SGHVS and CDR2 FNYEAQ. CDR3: CASSLGLNYEQYF. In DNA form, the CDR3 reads TGTGCCAGCAGCTTAGGGCTCAACTACGAGCAGTACTTC. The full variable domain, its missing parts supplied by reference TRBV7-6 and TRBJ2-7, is GAGVSQSPRYKVTKRGQDVALRCDPISGHVSLYWYRQALGQGPEFLTYFNYEAQQDKSGLPNDRFSAERPEGSISTLTIQRTEQRDSAMYRCASSLGLNYEQYFGPGTRLTVT.

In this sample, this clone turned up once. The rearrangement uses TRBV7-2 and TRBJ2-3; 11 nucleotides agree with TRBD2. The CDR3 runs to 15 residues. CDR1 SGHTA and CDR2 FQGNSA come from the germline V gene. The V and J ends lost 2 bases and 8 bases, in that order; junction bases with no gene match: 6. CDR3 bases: TGTGCCAGCAGCTTAACAACTAGCGGGAGTGGTACGCAGTATTTT. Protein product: CASSLTTSGSGTQYF.